In its sample, the clone carrying this TCR beta chain was seen many times. The antigen is unknown. This entry belongs to a study of CD8 T cells in ankylosing spondylitis. Looked up from germline, CDR1 is SGHAT and CDR2 is FQNNGV. Unmatched junction bases numbered 13, after V lost 5 bases and J lost 3 bases. This CDR3 comprises 19 residues. Using its own MiXCR run on the 5' RACE reads, TCRdb lists one record per CDR3 protein. The table records 200,000 to 300,000 distinct CDR3 sequences, approximately 9% of them present only once. Findings and caveats of the study: In ankylosing spondylitis blood, a motif of roughly 8 highly homologous TCR beta variants appeared characteristic.

This rearrangement joins TRBV11-2 to TRBJ2-2; 12 bases align to TRBD1. The clonotype comes from a male donor with ankylosing spondylitis or in good health (not recorded which). Sequencing used blood, either unsorted or a sorted T cell fraction (not recorded which). CDR3 sequence: CASSRRGQGAGSDTGELFF. In nucleotides, the CDR3 is TGTGCCAGCAGCCGCCGGGGACAGGGGGCGGGTTCGGACACCGGGGAGCTGTTTTTT.